This T cell receptor (beta chain) derives from a study of T cell changes during pregnancy in multiple sclerosis. Method: immunoSEQ multiplex PCR; TCRdb's copy keeps in-frame clones and lacks some. The sample records fewer than 85,000 clones, roughly 89% being singletons. Germline V gives CDR1 MDHEN, CDR2 SYDVKM. Trimming at V came to 2 bases and at J to 9 bases, leaving 17 bases not matched to a gene. CDR3 length: 17 amino acids. The chain uses TRBV28 and TRBJ2-7; 9 nucleotides agree with TRBD2. This sample comprised peripheral blood, obtained in the second trimester of pregnancy. The sequence was collected from a female donor with multiple sclerosis, enrolled in a pregnancy study. This chain's CDR3 is CASSLPEASGDQRVQYF. The CDR3 DNA follows: TGTGCCAGCAGTTTACCGGAAGCTAGCGGGGACCAAAGGGTGCAGTACTTC.